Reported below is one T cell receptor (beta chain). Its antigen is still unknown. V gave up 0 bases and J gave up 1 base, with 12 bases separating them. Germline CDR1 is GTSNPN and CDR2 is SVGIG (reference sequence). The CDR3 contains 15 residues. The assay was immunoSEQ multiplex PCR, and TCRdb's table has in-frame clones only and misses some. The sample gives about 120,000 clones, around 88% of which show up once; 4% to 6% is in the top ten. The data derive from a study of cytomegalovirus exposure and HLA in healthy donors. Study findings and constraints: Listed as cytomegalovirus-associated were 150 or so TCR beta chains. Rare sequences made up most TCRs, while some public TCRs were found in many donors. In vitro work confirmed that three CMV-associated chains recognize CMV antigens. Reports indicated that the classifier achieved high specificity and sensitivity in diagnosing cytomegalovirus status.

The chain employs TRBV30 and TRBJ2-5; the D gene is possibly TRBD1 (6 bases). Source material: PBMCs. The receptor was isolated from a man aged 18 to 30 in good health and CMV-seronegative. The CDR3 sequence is CAWSVKTGGQETQYF. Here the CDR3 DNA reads TGTGCCTGGAGTGTGAAGACAGGAGGCCAAGAGACCCAGTACTTC.